This record covers a single TCR beta chain. Its antigen is unidentified. Trimming cost V 6 bases and J 7 bases, with 18 bases left between them. The germline gives CDR1 MNHEY, CDR2 SVGEGT. The CDR3 runs 14 residues. The sample comes from a study of T cell repertoires in cytomegalovirus infection. Study-wide context: Carrying CMV and the relevant HLA type showed in public TCR beta signatures.

MiXCR, applied by TCRdb to the reads, yields one record per CDR3 protein. This table has hundreds of thousands of distinct CDR3 sequences, about 24% appearing once. Findings and caveats of the study: The ex vivo response was dominated by HLA-C-restricted CMV-specific TCR beta clonotypes.

The chain joins TRBV6-2 or TRBV6-3 to TRBJ1-2; TRBD1 is a possible D gene (6 bases). This receptor was obtained from a human donor in good health (CMV status not recorded). Some clones in this sample may be carry-over from other donors' samples. The sample taken for sequencing was CD8+ T cells from PBMCs. CDR3 region: CASRYREGRGGYTF. The CDR3 coding sequence is TGTGCCAGCAGATACAGGGAAGGGCGCGGTGGCTACACCTTC.